The text below deals with one T cell receptor (beta chain). This clone appeared a single time. Its antigen target is currently unknown. Base-call qualities are not available, and no considerably larger clone is one nucleotide away. The receptor library was made with the immunoSEQ multiplex PCR assay. RNA was extracted from all samples and reverse transcribed into cDNA, which served as template for TCR sequencing. First-strand cDNA was synthesized using SuperScript III with a 2:1 mix of oligo-dT and random hexamers. A synthetic immune receptor repertoire was used to measure amplification bias, and any remaining bias was corrected computationally. The paper's data handling went like this. Raw reads were preprocessed for error removal, and CDR3 was defined according to IMGT conventions as running from the conserved cysteine to phenylalanine. Clonality was computed by normalizing Shannon entropy by log2 of the number of productive unique TCRs and subtracting the result from 1. CD4 or CD8 identity of scalp clones was inferred by cross-referencing scalp TCRbeta sequences with sorted blood CD4 and CD8 repertoires. This is the immuneACCESS table as TCRdb keeps it, with only in-frame sequences that have V and J called. A part of the clones is gone; compared with another copy, unresolved V genes explain less than half, and the rest is unexplained. V, J and clone size are those of that table, while D and trimming were read from the DNA. Counted in this sample were over 150,000 clones; about 60% of them appeared once. 14% of the sample is held by the ten biggest clonotypes.

This entry comes from a study of CD8+ T cells in alopecia areata listed by TCRdb under 2018. General notes on the study: The treated patients, all with moderate-to-severe alopecia areata, were enrolled in an open-label pilot trial of oral tofacitinib given at 5 to 10 mg twice daily. RNA was extracted with the PAXgene miRNA kit for fixed scalp, the miRNeasy kit for PBMCs, and the RNeasy kit for mouse skin. immunoSEQ multiplex PCR using 35 Vbeta forward primers and 13 Jbeta reverse primers was used to amplify TCRbeta CDR3 regions. The study used high-throughput TCRbeta sequencing to examine T cell clonal expansion in alopecia areata, in both the C3H/HeJ mouse model and human patients. Scalp tissue and sorted CD4+ and CD8+ peripheral blood T cells from patchy and totalis/universalis alopecia areata patients and from healthy controls were covered by human TCRbeta sequencing. For the treated patients, the SALT score, which quantifies what percentage of scalp surface area is affected, served as the measure of disease severity. Patients stayed on tofacitinib for 6 to 18 months and then had 6 months of follow-up off drug so that delayed response and recurrence could be assessed. Biopsies were taken from tofacitinib-treated patients at baseline and again at 4 and 24 weeks into treatment, and several of those patients also had a later scalp biopsy. Scalp clonality was compared across normal scalp (n=4), patchy alopecia areata scalp (n=8), and alopecia totalis/universalis scalp (n=8).

The sample's time point label, decoded: around 26 weeks on oral tofacitinib. The treatment or condition label here, explained by the study, means: oral pan-JAK inhibitor, 5-10 mg twice daily. Peripheral blood and lesional scalp punch biopsies were obtained from patients with alopecia areata. After PBMCs were isolated by density centrifugation and stained for CD3, CD4 and CD8, a FACSAria was used to sort CD4+ and CD8+ T cells. V lost 4 bases and J lost 5 bases; the stretch between them is 14 bases long. The germline V gene specifies SGHDN as CDR1 and FVKESK as CDR2. Including the terminal cysteine and phenylalanine, the CDR3 comprises 14 residues. Only the CDR3 region is kept as DNA, spanning 42 bases read in frame from base 1. Beyond this particular receptor, the publication reports: During tofacitinib treatment, many expanded lesional clones remained in scalp and blood, and this persistence may partly explain relapse after treatment is stopped. Resident alphabeta T cells in normal human skin are also sequenced, complicating scalp TCR repertoire analysis, unlike mouse skin dominated by gammadelta T cells. Lesional scalp, especially in alopecia totalis/universalis, showed higher clonality and more expanded CD8+ clones than normal scalp, suggesting antigenic drive. TCR sequences shared between patients were less clear than in mice, possibly partly because of HLA diversity in the patient population. Scalp clonality and the number of expanded CD8+ clones among the top 100 scalp clones were significantly decreased by tofacitinib. Because the treated cohort was small and had only one nonresponder, larger studies are needed to examine links between baseline CD8+ expansion and response.

The sequence came from a human donor with alopecia areata. The rearrangement combines TRBV14 with TRBJ2-5; matching of 6 bases hints at TRBD2 as the D gene. Sequencing used CD4+ T cells sorted from blood, obtained at week 24, from a patient treated with tofacitinib. The CDR3 here reads CASSRRLGWETQYF. DNA sequence: TGTGCCAGCAGCCGCCGACTAGGTTGGGAGACCCAGTACTTC.